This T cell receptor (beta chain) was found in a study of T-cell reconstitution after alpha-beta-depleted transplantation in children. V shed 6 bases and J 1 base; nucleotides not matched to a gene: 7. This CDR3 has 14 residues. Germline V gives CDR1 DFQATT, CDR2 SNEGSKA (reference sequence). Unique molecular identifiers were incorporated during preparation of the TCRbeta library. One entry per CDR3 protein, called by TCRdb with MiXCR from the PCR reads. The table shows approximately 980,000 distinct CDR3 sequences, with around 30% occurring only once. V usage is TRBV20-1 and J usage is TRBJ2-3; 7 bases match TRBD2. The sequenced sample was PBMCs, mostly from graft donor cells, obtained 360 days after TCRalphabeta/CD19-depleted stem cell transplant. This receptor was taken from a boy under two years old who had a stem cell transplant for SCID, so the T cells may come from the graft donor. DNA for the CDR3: TGCAGTGCCAATAGGGCGGGGGGCACAGATACGCAGTATTTT. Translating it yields CSANRAGGTDTQYF.